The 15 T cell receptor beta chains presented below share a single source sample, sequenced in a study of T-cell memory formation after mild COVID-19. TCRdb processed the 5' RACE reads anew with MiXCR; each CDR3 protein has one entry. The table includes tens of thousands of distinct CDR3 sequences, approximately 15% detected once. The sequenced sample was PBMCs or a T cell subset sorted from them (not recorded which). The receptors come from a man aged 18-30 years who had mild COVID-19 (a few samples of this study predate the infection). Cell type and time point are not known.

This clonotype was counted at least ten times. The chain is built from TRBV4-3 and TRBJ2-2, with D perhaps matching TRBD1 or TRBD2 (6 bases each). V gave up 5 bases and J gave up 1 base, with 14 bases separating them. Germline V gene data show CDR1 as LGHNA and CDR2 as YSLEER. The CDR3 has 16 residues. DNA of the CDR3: TGCGCCAGCAGCTACGGAGGGGGGAGGAACACCGGGGAGCTGTTTTTT. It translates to CASSYGGGRNTGELFF.

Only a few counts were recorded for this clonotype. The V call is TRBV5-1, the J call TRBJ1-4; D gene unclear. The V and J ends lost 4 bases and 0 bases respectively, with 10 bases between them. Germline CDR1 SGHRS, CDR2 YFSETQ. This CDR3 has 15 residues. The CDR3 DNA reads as TGCGCCAGCAGCCCCGACCTTGCAACTAATGAAAAACTGTTTTTT. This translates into CASSPDLATNEKLFF.

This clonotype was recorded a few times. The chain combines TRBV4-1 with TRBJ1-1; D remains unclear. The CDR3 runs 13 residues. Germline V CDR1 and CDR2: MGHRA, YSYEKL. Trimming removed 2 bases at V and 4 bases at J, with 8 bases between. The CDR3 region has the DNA TGCGCCAGCAGCCAAAGGGAGATCACTGAAGCTTTCTTT. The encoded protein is CASSQREITEAFF.

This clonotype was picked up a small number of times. The chain's CDR3 is CASRASGGALDEQFF. The CDR3 DNA reads as TGCGCCAGCCGCGCCAGCGGGGGGGCTTTGGATGAGCAGTTCTTC. The chain recombines TRBV5-1 with TRBJ2-1; 10 nucleotides align to TRBD2. The CDR3 runs to 15 residues. With V trimmed by 7 bases and J by 8 bases, 12 bases remained unmatched. The germline CDR1 and CDR2 sequences are SGHRS and YFSETQ.

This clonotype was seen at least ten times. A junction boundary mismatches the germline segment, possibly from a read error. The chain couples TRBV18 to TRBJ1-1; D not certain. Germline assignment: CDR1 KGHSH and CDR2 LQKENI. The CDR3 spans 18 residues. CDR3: CASSPRGSKETSGSRLTF. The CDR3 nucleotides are TGTGCCAGCTCACCACGCGGTAGTAAGGAAACCAGTGGCTCTAGGTTGACCTTT.

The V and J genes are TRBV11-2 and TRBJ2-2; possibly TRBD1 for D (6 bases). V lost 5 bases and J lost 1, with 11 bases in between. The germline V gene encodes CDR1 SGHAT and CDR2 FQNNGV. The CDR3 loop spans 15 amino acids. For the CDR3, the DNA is TGTGCCAGCAGCCTCGGACAGAAGAACACCGGGGAGCTGTTTTTT. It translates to CASSLGQKNTGELFF.

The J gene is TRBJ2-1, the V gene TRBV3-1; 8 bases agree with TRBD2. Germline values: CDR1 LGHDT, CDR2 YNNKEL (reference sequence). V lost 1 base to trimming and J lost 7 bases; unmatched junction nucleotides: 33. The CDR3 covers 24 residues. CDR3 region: CASSQGVSSRVPIAGRRKGNEQFF. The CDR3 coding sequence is TGTGCCAGCAGCCAAGGAGTGAGTAGCCGGGTCCCAATAGCGGGGCGCCGGAAGGGGAATGAGCAGTTCTTC.

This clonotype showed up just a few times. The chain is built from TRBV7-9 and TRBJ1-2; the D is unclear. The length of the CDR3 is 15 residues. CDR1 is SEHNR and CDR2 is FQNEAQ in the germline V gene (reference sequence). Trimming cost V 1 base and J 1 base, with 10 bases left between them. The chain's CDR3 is CASSLVARLNYGYTF. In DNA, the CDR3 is TGTGCCAGCAGCTTAGTCGCCAGGCTTAACTATGGCTACACCTTC. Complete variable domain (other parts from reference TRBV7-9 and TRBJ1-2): DTGVSQNPRHKITKRGQNVTFRCDPISEHNRLYWYRQTLGQGPEFLTYFQNEAQLEKSRLLSDRFSAERPKGSFSTLEIQRTEQGDSAMYLCASSLVARLNYGYTFGSGTRLTVV.

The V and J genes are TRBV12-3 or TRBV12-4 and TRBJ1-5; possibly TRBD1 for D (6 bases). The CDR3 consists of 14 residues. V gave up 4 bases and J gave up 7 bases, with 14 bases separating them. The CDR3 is CASSWKGEGQPQHF. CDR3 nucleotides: TGTGCCAGCAGTTGGAAGGGGGAGGGACAGCCCCAGCATTTT.

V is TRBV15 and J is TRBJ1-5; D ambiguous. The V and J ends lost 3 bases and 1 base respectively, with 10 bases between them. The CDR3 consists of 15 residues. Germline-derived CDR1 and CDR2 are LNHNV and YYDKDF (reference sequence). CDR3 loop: CATSSEGMSNQPQHF. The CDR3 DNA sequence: TGTGCCACCAGCAGTGAAGGGATGAGCAATCAGCCCCAGCATTTT.

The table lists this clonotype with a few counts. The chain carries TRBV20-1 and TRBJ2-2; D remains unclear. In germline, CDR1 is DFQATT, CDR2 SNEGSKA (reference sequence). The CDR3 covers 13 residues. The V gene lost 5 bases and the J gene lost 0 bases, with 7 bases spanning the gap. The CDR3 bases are TGCAGTGCTCCGACGGCGAACACCGGGGAGCTGTTTTTT. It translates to CSAPTANTGELFF.

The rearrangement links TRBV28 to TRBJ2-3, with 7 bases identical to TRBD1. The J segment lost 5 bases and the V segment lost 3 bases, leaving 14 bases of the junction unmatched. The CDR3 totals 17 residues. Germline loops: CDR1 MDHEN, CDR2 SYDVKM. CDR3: CASSFPRLHRGQDTQYF. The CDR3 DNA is TGTGCCAGCAGTTTTCCCCGCCTACACAGGGGACAAGATACGCAGTATTTT. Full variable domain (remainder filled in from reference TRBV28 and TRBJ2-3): DVKVTQSSRYLVKRTGEKVFLECVQDMDHENMFWYRQDPGLGLRLIYFSYDVKMKEKGDIPEGYSVSREKKERFSLILESASTNQTSMYLCASSFPRLHRGQDTQYFGPGTRLTVL.

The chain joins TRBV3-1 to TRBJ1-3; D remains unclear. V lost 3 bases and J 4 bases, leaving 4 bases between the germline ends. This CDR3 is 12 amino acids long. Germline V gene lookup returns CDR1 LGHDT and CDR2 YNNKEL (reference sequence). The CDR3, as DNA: TGTGCCAGCAGCCACGACGGAAACACCATATATTTT. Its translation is CASSHDGNTIYF.

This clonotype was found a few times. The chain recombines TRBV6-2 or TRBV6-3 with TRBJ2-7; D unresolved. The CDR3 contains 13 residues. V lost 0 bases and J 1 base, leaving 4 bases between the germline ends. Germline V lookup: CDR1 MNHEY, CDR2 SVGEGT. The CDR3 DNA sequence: TGTGCCAGCAGTTACTCGAGGTCCTACGAGCAGTACTTC. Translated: CASSYSRSYEQYF.

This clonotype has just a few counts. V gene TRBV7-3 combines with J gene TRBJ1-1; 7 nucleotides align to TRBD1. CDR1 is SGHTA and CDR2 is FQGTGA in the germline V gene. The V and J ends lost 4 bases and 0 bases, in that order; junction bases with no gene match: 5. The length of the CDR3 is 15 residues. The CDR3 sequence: CASSWAGTVNTEAFF. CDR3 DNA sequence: TGTGCCAGCAGCTGGGCCGGGACAGTGAACACTGAAGCTTTCTTT.